Each of the 13 T cell receptor beta chains below was sequenced from the same sample in a study of CD8 T cells in ankylosing spondylitis. MiXCR, applied by TCRdb to the 5' RACE reads, yields one record per CDR3 protein. The table lists 190,000 or so distinct CDR3 sequences, 9.5% to 15% of them singletons. Sequencing was done on a sample of blood, either unsorted or a sorted T cell fraction (not recorded which). The receptors here all came from a male donor with ankylosing spondylitis or in good health (not recorded which).

This clonotype has just a few counts. The chain uses TRBV12-3 or TRBV12-4 and TRBJ2-3; the match to TRBD2 covers 11 bases. The V gene end was trimmed by 5 bases and the J gene end by 4 bases; junction bases not matched to a gene: 2. This CDR3 comprises 14 residues. This CDR3 is CASSPSGGSDTQYF. The CDR3 region has the DNA TGTGCCAGCAGTCCTAGCGGGGGGTCAGATACGCAGTATTTT.

This clonotype occurred many times. The chain uses TRBV6-2 or TRBV6-3 and TRBJ2-7, with a weak D call TRBD1 (6 bases). CDR1 is MNHEY, CDR2 SVGEGT, per germline. The CDR3 has 13 amino acids. Between the trimmed V and J ends, which lost 2 bases and 1 base, there was a span of 6 bases. The CDR3 is CASSYGQSYEQYF. The CDR3 DNA sequence: TGTGCCAGCAGTTACGGACAGTCCTACGAGCAGTACTTC.

This chain connects TRBV20-1 to TRBJ2-7; TRBD2 matches 8 bases. Losses at the gene ends were 3 bases for V and 3 bases for J; bases not matched to a gene: 1. The CDR3 spans 12 residues. Germline CDR1 DFQATT, CDR2 SNEGSKA (reference sequence). CDR3 DNA sequence: TGCAGTGCTAGCACTAGCGGCTACGAGCAGTACTTC. Amino acid sequence: CSASTSGYEQYF.

Comment on this clonotype: Its ends do not fully match the called genes, so a read error is possible. V and J are TRBV15 and TRBJ2-1, with D unclear. There are 19 residues in the CDR3. Germline V gene lookup returns CDR1 LNHNV and CDR2 YYDKDF (reference sequence). CDR3 coding DNA: TGTGCCAGCAGCAAGCAGGTGCCTGGGATTTCTTGGAGCTTGGATGAGCAGTTCTTC. Translation gives CASSKQVPGISWSLDEQFF.

This chain uses TRBV4-1 with TRBJ2-7, with 11 bases fitting TRBD2. The CDR3 has 14 amino acids. The junction had 2 bases not matched to a gene; V was cut back by 3 bases and J by 4 bases. Germline values: CDR1 MGHRA, CDR2 YSYEKL. CDR3 coding DNA: TGCGCCAGCAGCCAGGGACTAGCGGAATACGAGCAGTACTTC. Its translation is CASSQGLAEYEQYF.

This clonotype has just a few counts. V gene TRBV12-3 or TRBV12-4 combines with J gene TRBJ2-3; possibly TRBD2 for D (5 bases). The V end was cut by 2 bases, the J end by 2 bases, with 8 bases between. The CDR3 contains 14 residues. The DNA for the CDR3 is TGTGCCAGCAGTTTATCGGGGATCACAGATACGCAGTATTTT. Its translation is CASSLSGITDTQYF.

The rearrangement links TRBV4-1 to TRBJ1-2; a possible D gene is TRBD1 (5 bases). V gave up 1 base and J gave up 7 bases, with 13 bases separating them. Germline CDR1 is MGHRA and CDR2 is YSYEKL. There are 14 residues in the CDR3. CDR3 loop: CASSQVIGQGGYTF. The CDR3 DNA is TGCGCCAGCAGCCAAGTTATAGGGCAGGGTGGCTACACCTTC.

This clonotype was observed a handful of times. This chain uses TRBV29-1 with TRBJ2-7; TRBD2 aligns across 14 bases. Germline V CDR1 and CDR2: SQVTM, ANQGSEA. CDR3 length: 15 residues. V was pared by 6 bases and J by 3 bases, with 7 bases of the junction left unmatched. The CDR3 loop reads CSVYTGTSGSYEQYF. The CDR3 coding sequence is TGCAGCGTCTACACCGGGACTAGCGGGAGCTACGAGCAGTACTTC.

At least ten counts were recorded for this clonotype. One junction end does not reproduce the germline sequence, and a read error may be involved. The chain has TRBV20-1 and TRBJ2-7; the match to TRBD2 covers 13 bases. In germline, CDR1 is DFQATT, CDR2 SNEGSKA (reference sequence). This CDR3 is 18 amino acids long. CDR3 sequence: CSARDQTSGRAESSEQYF. The CDR3 region has the DNA TGCAGTGCTAGAGATCAAACTAGCGGGAGGGCCGAATCCTCCGAGCAGTACTTC.

CDR3: CASSQDFGFEQYF. The CDR3 region has the DNA TGTGCCAGCAGCCAAGATTTTGGGTTCGAGCAGTACTTC. The V call is TRBV4-2, the J call TRBJ2-7; D gene unclear. The V gene lost 0 bases and the J gene lost 6 bases, with 9 bases spanning the gap. The CDR3 contains 13 residues. CDR1 is LGHNA, CDR2 YNFKEQ, per germline.

This clonotype has a handful of counts. The rearrangement uses TRBV5-1 and TRBJ2-7; D is ambiguous. The CDR3 is made up of 14 amino acids. CDR1 and CDR2 from the germline V gene are SGHRS and YFSETQ. Trimming cost V 4 bases and J 4 bases, with 15 bases left between them. This chain's CDR3 is CASSPRPDLYEQYF. The CDR3 bases are TGCGCCAGCAGCCCTCGTCCGGACCTTTACGAGCAGTACTTC.

This clonotype was seen many times. J is TRBJ2-7 and V is TRBV7-8; D not certain. V lost 0 bases and J lost 4, with 10 bases in between. The CDR3 is 14 residues long. Germline-derived CDR1 and CDR2 are SGHVS and FQNEAQ. CDR3 loop: CASSLATNDYEQYF. Here the CDR3 DNA reads TGTGCCAGCAGCTTAGCAACAAACGATTACGAGCAGTACTTC. Looking up the rest from reference TRBV7-8 and TRBJ2-7 gives the full variable domain: GAGVSQSPRYKVAKRGQDVALRCDPISGHVSLFWYQQALGQGPEFLTYFQNEAQLDKSGLPSDRFFAERPEGSVSTLKIQRTQQEDSAVYLCASSLATNDYEQYFGPGTRLTVT.

The chain combines TRBV7-9 with TRBJ2-1; possible D gene TRBD1, 6 bases. This CDR3 is built from 15 residues. Germline CDR1 is SEHNR and CDR2 is FQNEAQ (reference sequence). Deletions cut 0 bases from V and 4 bases from J, with 10 bases between. CDR3 DNA sequence: TGTGCCAGCAGCTTAGCATGGGACAAATACAATGAGCAGTTCTTC. It translates to CASSLAWDKYNEQFF.